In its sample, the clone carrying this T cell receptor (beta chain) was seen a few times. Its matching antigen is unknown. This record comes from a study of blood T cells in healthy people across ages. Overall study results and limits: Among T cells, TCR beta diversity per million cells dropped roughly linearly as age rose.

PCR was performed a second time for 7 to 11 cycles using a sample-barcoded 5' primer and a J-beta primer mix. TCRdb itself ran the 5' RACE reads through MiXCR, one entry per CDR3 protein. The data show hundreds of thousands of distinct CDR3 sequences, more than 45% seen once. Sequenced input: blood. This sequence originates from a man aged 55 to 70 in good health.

The CDR3 DNA reads TGCAGTGCCCCCCAACTAGCGGGGGTGACAGGAGATACGCAGTATTTT. Protein product: CSAPQLAGVTGDTQYF. The chain carries TRBV20-1 and TRBJ2-3, with 11 bases lining up with TRBD2. The CDR3 sequence is 16 residues long. V lost 6 bases, J lost 5 bases, and 13 bases stayed unmatched. Germline V gene data show CDR1 as DFQATT and CDR2 as SNEGSKA (reference sequence).